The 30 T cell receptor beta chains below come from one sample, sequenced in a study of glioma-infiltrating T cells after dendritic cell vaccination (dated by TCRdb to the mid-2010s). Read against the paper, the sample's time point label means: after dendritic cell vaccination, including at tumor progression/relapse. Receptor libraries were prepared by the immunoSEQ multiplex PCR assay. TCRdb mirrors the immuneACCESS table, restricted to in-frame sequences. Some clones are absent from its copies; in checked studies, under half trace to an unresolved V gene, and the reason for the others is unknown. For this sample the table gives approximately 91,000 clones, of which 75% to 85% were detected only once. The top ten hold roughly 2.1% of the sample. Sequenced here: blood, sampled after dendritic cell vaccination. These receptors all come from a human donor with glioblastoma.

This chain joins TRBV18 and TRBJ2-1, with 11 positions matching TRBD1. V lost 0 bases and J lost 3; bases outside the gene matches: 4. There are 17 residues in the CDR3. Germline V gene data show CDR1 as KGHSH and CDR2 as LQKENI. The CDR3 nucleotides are TGTGCCAGCTCACCACCCGGCGGGACAGGGGGCTACAATGAGCAGTTCTTC. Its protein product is CASSPPGGTGGYNEQFF.

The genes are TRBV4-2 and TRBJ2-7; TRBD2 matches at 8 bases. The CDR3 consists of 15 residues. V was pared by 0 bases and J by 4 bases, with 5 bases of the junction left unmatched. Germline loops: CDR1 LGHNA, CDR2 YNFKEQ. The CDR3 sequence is CASSQERGGFYEQYF. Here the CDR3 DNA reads TGTGCCAGCAGCCAAGAACGGGGGGGATTTTACGAGCAGTACTTC.

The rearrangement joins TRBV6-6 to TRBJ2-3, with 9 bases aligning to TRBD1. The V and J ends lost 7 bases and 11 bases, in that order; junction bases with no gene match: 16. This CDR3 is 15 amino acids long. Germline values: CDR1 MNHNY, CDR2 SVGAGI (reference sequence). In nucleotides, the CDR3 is TGTGCCAGCACCCTAGGGGGACAGGGAAACGTCGGGCAGTATTTT. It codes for CASTLGGQGNVGQYF.

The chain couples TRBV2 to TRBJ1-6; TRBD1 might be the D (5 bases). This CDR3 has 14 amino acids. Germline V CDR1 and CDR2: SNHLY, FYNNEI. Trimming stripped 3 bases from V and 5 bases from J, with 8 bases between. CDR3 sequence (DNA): TGTGCCAGCAGTGAGGGCAGGGATAATTCACCCCTCCACTTT. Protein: CASSEGRDNSPLHF.

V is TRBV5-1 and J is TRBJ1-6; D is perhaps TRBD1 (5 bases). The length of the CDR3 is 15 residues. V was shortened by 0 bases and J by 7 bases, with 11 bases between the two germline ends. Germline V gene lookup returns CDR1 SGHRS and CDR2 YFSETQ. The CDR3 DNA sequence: TGCGCCAGCAGCTTGGCCGACAGCGACAATTCACCCCTCCACTTT. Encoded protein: CASSLADSDNSPLHF. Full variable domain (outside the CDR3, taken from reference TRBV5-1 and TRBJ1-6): KAGVTQTPRYLIKTRGQQVTLSCSPISGHRSVSWYQQTPGQGLQFLFEYFSETQRNKGNFPGRFSGRQFSNSRSEMNVSTLELGDSALYLCASSLADSDNSPLHFGNGTRLTVT.

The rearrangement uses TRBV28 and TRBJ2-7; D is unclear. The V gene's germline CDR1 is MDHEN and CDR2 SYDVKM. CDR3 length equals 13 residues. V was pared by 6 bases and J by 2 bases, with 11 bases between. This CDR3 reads CASSYSRTYEQYF. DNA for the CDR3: TGTGCCAGCAGCTACAGCCGTACCTACGAGCAGTACTTC.

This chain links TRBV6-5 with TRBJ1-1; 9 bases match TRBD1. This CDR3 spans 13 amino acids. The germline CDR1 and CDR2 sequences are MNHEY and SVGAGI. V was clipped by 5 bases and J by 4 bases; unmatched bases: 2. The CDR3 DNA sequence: TGTGCCAGCAGTCAGACAGGGGGCACTGAAGCTTTCTTT. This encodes CASSQTGGTEAFF.

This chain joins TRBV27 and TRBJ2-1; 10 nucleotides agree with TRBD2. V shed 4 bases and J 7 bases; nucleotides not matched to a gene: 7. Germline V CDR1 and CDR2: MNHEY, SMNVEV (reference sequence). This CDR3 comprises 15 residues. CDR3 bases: TGTGCCAGCAGTTCTTGGGGACTAGCGACAAATGAGCAGTTCTTC. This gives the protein CASSSWGLATNEQFF.

CDR3 sequence: CASGFGRSDTQYF. CDR3 DNA: TGTGCTAGTGGTTTTGGGAGGTCAGATACGCAGTATTTT. The chain is built from TRBV12-5 and TRBJ2-3; D may be TRBD2 (6 bases). Germline V gene lookup returns CDR1 LGHNT and CDR2 FRNRAP. The CDR3 runs to 13 residues. Deletions cut 3 bases from V and 4 bases from J, with 8 bases between. Full variable domain (rest looked up from reference TRBV12-5 and TRBJ2-3): DARVTQTPRHKVTEMGQEVTMRCQPILGHNTVFWYRQTMMQGLELLAYFRNRAPLDDSGMPKDRFSAEMPDATLATLKIQPSEPRDSAVYFCASGFGRSDTQYFGPGTRLTVL.

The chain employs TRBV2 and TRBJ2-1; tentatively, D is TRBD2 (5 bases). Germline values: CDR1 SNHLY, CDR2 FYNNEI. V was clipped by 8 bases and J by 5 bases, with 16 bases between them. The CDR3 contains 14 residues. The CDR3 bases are TGTGCCAGCGACTCCGGACTCACGAACAATGAGCAGTTCTTC. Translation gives CASDSGLTNNEQFF.

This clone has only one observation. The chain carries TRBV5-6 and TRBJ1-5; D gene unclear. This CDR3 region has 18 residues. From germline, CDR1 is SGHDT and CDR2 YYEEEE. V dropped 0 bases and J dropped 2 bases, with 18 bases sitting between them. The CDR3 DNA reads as TGTGCCAGCAGCTTGGCCGCAGAAGAACTAGCCCGCAATCAGCCCCAGCATTTT. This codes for CASSLAAEELARNQPQHF.

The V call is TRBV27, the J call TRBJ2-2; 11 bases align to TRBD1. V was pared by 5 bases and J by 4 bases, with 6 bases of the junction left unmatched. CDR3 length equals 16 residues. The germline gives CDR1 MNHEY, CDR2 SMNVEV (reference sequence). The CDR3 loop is CASSARTGGSTGELFF. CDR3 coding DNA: TGTGCCAGCAGTGCCAGGACAGGGGGCTCCACCGGGGAGCTGTTTTTT.

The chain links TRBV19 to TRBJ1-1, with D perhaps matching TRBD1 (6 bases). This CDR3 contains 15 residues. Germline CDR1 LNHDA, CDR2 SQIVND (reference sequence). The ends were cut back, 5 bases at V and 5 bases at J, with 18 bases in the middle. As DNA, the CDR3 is TGTGCCAGTAGTTCATTTGGGGGGGCCGGAACTGAAGCTTTCTTT. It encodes CASSSFGGAGTEAFF.

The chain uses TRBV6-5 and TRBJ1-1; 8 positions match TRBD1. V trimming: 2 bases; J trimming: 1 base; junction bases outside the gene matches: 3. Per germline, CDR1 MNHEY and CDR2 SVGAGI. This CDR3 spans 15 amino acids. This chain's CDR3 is CASSYADRGNTEAFF. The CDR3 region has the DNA TGTGCCAGCAGTTACGCCGACAGGGGGAACACTGAAGCTTTCTTT.

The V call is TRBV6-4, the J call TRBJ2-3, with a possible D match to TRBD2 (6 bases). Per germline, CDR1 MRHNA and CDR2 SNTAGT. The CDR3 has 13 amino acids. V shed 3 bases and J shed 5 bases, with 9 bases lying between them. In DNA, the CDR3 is TGTGCCAGCAGTGATAGGAGGGGAGATACGCAGTATTTT. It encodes CASSDRRGDTQYF.

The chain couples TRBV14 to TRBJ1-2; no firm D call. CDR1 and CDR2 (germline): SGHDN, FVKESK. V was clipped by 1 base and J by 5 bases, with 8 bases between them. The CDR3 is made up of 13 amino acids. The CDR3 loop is CASSQAYSYGYTF. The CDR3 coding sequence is TGTGCCAGCAGCCAAGCGTACAGTTATGGCTACACCTTC.

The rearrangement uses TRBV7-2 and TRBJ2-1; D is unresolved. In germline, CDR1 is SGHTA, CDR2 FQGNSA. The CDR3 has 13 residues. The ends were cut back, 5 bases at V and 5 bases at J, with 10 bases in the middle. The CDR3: CASSPSFHNEQFF. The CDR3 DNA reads TGTGCCAGCAGCCCCTCTTTCCACAATGAGCAGTTCTTC.

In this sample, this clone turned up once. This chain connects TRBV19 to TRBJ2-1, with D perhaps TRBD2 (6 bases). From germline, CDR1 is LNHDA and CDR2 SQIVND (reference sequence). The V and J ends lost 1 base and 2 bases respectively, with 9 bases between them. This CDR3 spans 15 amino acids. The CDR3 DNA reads TGTGCCAGTAGTATAGCGGGAGTCCCCTACAATGAGCAGTTCTTC. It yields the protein CASSIAGVPYNEQFF.

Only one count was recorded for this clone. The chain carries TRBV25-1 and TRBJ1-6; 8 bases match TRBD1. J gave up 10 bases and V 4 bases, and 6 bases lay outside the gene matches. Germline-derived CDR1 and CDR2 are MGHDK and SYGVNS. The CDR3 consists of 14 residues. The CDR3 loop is CASSAGQEASPLHF. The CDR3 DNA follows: TGTGCCAGCAGTGCGGGACAGGAGGCGTCACCCCTCCACTTT.

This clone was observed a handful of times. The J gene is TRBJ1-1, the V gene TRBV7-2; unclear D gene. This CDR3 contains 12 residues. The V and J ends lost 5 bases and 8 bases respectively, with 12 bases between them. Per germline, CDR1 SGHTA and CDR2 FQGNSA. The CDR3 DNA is TGTGCCAGCAGCCCTTCACCGCTAGAAGCTTTCTTT. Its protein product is CASSPSPLEAFF.

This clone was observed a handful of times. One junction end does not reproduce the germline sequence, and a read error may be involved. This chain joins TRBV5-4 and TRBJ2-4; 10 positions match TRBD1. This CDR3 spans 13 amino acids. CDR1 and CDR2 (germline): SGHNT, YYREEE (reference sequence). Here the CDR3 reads CASSLSGTGDKCF. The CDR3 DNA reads TGTGCCAGCAGCTTATCCGGGACAGGGGACAAGTGCTTC.

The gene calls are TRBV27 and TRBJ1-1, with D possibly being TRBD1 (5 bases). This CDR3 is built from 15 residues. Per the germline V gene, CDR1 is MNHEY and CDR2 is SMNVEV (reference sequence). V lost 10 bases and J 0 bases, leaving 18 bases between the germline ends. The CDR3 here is CATPRLGLMNTEAFF. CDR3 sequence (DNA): TGTGCCACCCCCCGTCTGGGACTCATGAACACTGAAGCTTTCTTT.

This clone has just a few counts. The CDR3 here is CASSLDGVGQPQHF. In nucleotides, the CDR3 is TGTGCCAGCAGCTTAGACGGGGTAGGACAGCCCCAGCATTTT. The chain joins TRBV7-6 to TRBJ1-5; D uncertain. Between the trimmed V and J ends, which lost 1 base and 7 bases, there was a span of 11 bases. From germline, CDR1 is SGHVS and CDR2 FNYEAQ. The CDR3 consists of 14 residues.

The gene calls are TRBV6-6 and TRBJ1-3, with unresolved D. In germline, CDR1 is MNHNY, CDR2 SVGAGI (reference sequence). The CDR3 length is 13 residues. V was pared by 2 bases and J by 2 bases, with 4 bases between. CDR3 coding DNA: TGTGCCAGCAGTTACCAGGCTGGAAACACCATATATTTT. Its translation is CASSYQAGNTIYF.

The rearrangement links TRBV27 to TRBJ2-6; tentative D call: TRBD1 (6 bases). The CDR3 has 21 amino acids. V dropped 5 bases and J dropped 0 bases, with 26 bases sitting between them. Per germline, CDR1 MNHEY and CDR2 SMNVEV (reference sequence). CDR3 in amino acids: CASSPNQAGTPSASGANVLTF. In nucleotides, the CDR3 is TGTGCCAGCAGTCCTAACCAGGCCGGGACACCTTCTGCCTCTGGGGCCAACGTCCTGACTTTC.

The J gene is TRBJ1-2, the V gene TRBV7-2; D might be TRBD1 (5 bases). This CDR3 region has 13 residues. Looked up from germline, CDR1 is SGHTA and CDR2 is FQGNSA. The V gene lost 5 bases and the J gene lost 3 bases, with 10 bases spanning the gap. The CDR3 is CASSPDSDYGYTF. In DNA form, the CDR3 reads TGTGCCAGCAGCCCCGACAGTGACTATGGCTACACCTTC.

The CDR3 sequence is CASSPDSRGDEKLFF. CDR3 DNA: TGCGCCAGCAGCCCCGACTCACGGGGGGATGAAAAACTGTTTTTT. This sequence joins TRBV5-1 and TRBJ1-4; TRBD1 is a possible D gene (5 bases). CDR1 and CDR2 from the germline V gene are SGHRS and YFSETQ. V was cut by 4 bases and J by 6 bases, with 16 bases left in between. This CDR3 has 15 residues.

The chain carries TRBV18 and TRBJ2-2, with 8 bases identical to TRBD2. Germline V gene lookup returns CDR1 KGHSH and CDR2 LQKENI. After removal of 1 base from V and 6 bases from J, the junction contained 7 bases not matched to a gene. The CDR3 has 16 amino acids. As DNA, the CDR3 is TGTGCCAGCTCACCACAGCGGGAGTCAGAGTCCGGGGAGCTGTTTTTT. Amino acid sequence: CASSPQRESESGELFF.

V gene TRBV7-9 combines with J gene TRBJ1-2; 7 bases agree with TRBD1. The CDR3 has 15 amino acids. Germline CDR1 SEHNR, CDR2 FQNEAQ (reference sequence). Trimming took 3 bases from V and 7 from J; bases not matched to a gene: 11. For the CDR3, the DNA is TGTGCCAGCAGCTTTAGGACAGGCGTTTTTCCTGGCTACACCTTC. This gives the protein CASSFRTGVFPGYTF.

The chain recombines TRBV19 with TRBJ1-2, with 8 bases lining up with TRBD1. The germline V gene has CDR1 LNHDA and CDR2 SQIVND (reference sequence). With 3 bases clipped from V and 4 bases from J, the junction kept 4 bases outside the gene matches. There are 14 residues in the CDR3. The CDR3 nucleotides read TGTGCCAGTAGTATCAGGGGGCACGGCTATGGCTACACCTTC. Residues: CASSIRGHGYGYTF.